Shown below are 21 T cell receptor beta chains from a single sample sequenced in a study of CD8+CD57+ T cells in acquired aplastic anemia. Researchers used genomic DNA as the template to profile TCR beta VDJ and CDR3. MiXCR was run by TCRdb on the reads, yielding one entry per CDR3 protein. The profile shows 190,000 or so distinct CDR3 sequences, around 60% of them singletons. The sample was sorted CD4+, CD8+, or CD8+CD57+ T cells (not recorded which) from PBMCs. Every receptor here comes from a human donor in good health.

The CDR3 sequence: CASSLQGFWNQPQHF. CDR3 bases: TGCGCCAGCAGTCTCCAGGGATTTTGGAATCAGCCCCAGCATTTT. The chain is built from TRBV5-1 and TRBJ1-5; a weak D match, TRBD1 (5 bases). The CDR3 loop spans 15 amino acids. Trimming removed 5 bases at V and 4 bases at J, with 16 bases between. The V gene's germline CDR1 is SGHRS and CDR2 YFSETQ. Combining the CDR3 with reference TRBV5-1 and TRBJ1-5 gives the whole variable domain KAGVTQTPRYLIKTRGQQVTLSCSPISGHRSVSWYQQTPGQGLQFLFEYFSETQRNKGNFPGRFSGRQFSNSRSEMNVSTLELGDSALYLCASSLQGFWNQPQHFGDGTRLSIL.

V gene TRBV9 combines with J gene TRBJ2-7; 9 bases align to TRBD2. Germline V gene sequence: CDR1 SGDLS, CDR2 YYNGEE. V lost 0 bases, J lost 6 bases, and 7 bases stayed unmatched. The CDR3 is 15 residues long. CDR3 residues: CASSVGDSGGGEQYF. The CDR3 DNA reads TGTGCCAGCAGCGTAGGGGATAGCGGGGGAGGCGAGCAGTACTTC.

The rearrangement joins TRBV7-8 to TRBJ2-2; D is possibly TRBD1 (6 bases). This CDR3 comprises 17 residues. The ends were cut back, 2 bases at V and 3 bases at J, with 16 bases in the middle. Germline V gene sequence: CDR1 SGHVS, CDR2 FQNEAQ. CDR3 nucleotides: TGTGCCAGCAGCTTACCCAGGGACAAAGTATACACCGGGGAGCTGTTTTTT. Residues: CASSLPRDKVYTGELFF.

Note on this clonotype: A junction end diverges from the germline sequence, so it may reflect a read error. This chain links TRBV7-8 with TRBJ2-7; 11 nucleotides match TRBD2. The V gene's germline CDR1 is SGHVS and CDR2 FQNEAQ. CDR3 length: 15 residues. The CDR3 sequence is CASSLVRLLAGERYF. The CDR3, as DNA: TGTGCCAGCAGCTTAGTCCGCCTACTAGCGGGGGAGCGGTACTTC.

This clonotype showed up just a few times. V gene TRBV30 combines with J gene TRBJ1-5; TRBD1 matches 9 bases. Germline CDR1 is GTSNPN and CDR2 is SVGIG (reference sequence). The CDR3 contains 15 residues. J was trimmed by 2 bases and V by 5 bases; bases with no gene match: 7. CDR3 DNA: TGTGCCTGGCACAGGGGGCGGAGTGGCAATCAGCCCCAGCATTTT. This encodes CAWHRGRSGNQPQHF.

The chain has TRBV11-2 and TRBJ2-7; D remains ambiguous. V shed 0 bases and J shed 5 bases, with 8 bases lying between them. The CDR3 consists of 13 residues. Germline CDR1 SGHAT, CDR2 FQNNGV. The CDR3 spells CASSLDSAHEQYF. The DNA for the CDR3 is TGTGCCAGCAGCTTAGACAGCGCCCACGAGCAGTACTTC.

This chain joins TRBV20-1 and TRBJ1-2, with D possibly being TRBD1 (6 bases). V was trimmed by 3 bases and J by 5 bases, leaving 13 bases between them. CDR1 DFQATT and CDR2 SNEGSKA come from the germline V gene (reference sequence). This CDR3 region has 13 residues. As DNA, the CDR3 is TGCAGTGCTAGGGGACCAACAGGGTATGGCTACACCTTC. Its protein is CSARGPTGYGYTF.

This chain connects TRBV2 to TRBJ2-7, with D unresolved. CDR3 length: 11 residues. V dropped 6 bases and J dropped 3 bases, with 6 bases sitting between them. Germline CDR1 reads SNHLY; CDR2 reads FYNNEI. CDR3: CASRYFYEQYF. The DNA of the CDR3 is TGTGCCAGCAGGTATTTCTACGAGCAGTACTTC.

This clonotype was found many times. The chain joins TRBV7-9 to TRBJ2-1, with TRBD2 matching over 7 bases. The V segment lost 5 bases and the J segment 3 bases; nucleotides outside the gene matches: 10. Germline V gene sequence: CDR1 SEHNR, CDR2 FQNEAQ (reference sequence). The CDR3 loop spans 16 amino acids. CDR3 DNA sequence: TGTGCCAGCAGCCCACTTGGGGGGGTCTACTACAATGAGCAGTTCTTC. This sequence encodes CASSPLGGVYYNEQFF.

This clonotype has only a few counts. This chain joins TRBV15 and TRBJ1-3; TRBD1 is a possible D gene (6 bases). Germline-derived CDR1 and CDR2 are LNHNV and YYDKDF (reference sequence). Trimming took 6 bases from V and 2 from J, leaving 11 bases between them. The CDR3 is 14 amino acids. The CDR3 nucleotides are TGTGCCACCAGGGGGGCGGGCGCTGGAAACACCATATATTTT. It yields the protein CATRGAGAGNTIYF.

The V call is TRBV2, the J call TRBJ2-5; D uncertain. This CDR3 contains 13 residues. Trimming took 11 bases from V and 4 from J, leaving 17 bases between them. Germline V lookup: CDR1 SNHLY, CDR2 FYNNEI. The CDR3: CASSKVLRETQYF. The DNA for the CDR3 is TGTGCCTCATCTAAGGTGCTGCGAGAGACCCAGTACTTC.

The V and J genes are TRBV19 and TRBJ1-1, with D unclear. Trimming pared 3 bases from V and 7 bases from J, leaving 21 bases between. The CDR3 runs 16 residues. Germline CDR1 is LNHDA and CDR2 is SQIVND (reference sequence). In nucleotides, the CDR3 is TGTGCCAGTAGTATCGGCCGGGAGAGGACGGGAGATGAAGCTTTCTTT. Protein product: CASSIGRERTGDEAFF.

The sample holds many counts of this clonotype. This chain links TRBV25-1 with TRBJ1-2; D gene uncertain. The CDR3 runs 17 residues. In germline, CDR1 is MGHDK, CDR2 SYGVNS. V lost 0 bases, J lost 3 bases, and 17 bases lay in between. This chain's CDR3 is CASSEYAFSGNDYGYTF. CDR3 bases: TGTGCCAGCAGTGAATATGCTTTTTCGGGGAACGACTATGGCTACACCTTC.

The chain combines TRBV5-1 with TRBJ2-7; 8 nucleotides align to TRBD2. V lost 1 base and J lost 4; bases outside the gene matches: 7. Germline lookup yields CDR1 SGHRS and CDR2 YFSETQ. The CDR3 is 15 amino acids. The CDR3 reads CASSLISGGGYEQYF. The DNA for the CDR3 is TGCGCCAGCAGCTTGATCAGCGGGGGTGGTTACGAGCAGTACTTC. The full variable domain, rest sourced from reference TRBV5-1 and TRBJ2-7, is KAGVTQTPRYLIKTRGQQVTLSCSPISGHRSVSWYQQTPGQGLQFLFEYFSETQRNKGNFPGRFSGRQFSNSRSEMNVSTLELGDSALYLCASSLISGGGYEQYFGPGTRLTVT.

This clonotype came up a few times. The CDR3 here is CASSEFGARVGETQYF. In DNA, the CDR3 is TGTGCCAGCAGTGAATTTGGGGCCAGGGTGGGGGAGACCCAGTACTTC. The chain is built from TRBV2 and TRBJ2-5; weak D call: TRBD1 (5 bases). V lost 2 bases to trimming and J lost 5 bases, with 18 bases between them. The germline CDR1 and CDR2 sequences are SNHLY and FYNNEI. The CDR3 consists of 16 residues.

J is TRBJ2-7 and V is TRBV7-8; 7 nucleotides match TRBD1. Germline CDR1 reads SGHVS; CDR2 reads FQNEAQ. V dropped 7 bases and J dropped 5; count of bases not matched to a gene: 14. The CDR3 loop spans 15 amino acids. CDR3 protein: CASTLLTGSVDEQYF. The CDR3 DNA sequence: TGTGCCAGCACCTTGCTGACAGGGAGTGTCGACGAGCAGTACTTC.

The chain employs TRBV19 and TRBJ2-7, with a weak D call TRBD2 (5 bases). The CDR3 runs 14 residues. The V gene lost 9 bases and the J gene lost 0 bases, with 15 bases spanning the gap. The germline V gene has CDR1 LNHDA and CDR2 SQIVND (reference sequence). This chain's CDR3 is CASREGRDSYEQYF. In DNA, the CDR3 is TGTGCCAGCCGAGAAGGACGGGACTCCTACGAGCAGTACTTC.

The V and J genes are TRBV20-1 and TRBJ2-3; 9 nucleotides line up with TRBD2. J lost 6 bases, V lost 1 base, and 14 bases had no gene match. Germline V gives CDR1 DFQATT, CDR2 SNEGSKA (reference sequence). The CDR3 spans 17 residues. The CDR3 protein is CSARGDLGRGGLDTQYF. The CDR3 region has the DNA TGCAGTGCTAGAGGGGATTTGGGGCGGGGGGGCCTGGATACGCAGTATTTT.

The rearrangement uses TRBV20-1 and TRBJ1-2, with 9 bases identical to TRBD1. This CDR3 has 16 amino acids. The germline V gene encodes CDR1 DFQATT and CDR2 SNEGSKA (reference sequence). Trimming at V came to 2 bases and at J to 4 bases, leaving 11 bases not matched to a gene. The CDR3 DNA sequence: TGCAGTGCTAGACTACACCGGGACAGGGTGGCCTATGGCTACACCTTC. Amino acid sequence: CSARLHRDRVAYGYTF.

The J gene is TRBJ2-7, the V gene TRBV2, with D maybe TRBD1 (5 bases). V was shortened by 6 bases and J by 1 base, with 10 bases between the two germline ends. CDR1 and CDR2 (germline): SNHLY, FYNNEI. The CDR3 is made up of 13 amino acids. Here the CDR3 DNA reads TGTGCCAGCAGGCCCGACAGTTCCTACGAGCAGTACTTC. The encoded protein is CASRPDSSYEQYF.

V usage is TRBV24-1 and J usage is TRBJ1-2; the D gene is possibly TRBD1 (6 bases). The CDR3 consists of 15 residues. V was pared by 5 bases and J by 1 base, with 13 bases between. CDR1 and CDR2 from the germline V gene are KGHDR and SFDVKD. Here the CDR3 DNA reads TGTGCCACCAGTGCGACCGGGACAAGTAACTATGGCTACACCTTC. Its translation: CATSATGTSNYGYTF.